This TCR beta chain was identified in a study of OX40 agonist ivuxolimab in advanced cancers. Study summary: Prior anti-PD-1, anti-PD-L1 or anti-CTLA-4 therapy did not bar entry, and about 38% had some.

Whole-study findings and limits: In a subset of nonresponders, normalized T-cell clonal expansion was also low. The study found among the lowest clonal expansion in partial responders at 0.1-3.0 mg/kg.

Method: immunoSEQ multiplex PCR; TCRdb's copy keeps in-frame clones and lacks some. The sample holds approximately 70,000 clones, roughly nine tenths seen once. The investigators sampled blood at baseline, at cycle 4 day 1, and at cycle 7 day 1. Trimming left V 5 bases short and J 3 bases short, with 16 bases between. Germline CDR1 is MDHEN and CDR2 is SYDVKM. This CDR3 spans 16 amino acids. Concerning this clone itself: What it binds is not known.

The receptor's source is an adult with an advanced solid tumor such as melanoma, head and neck, liver or kidney cancer. The material was CD4+ or CD8+ T cells sorted from blood, obtained in a trial of the OX40 agonist ivuxolimab. The chain recombines TRBV28 with TRBJ1-4; D might be TRBD1 (6 bases). CDR3 protein: CASSTPQGLANEKLFF. The CDR3 DNA reads TGTGCCAGCAGTACCCCCCAGGGGCTCGCTAATGAAAAACTGTTTTTT.